The present entry profiles one TCR beta chain with its context. Its antigen is unknown. This specimen belongs to a study of identical twins. Study conclusions and caveats: Carriage of fewer insertions was seen in abundant cord blood beta clonotypes, whereas memory repertoires showed none.

From germline, CDR1 is MNHEY and CDR2 SMNVEV (reference sequence). The V and J ends lost 2 bases and 13 bases respectively, with 30 bases between them. The CDR3 spans 18 residues. Healthy Caucasians alone served as donors. TCRdb recomputed calls from the 5' RACE reads with MiXCR, one row per CDR3 protein. The sample holds 1.5 million to 2 million distinct CDR3 sequences; about 30% are singletons and the top ten take 0.27%. The source is a newborn girl in good health. The chain has TRBV27 and TRBJ2-4, with TRBD1 as a possible D gene (5 bases). The sequencing input was cord blood. The CDR3 loop is CASSLTAGKPFDNDEQYF. CDR3 coding DNA: TGTGCCAGCAGTTTAACGGCAGGGAAGCCCTTCGATAATGATGAGCAGTACTTC.